The 25 T cell receptor beta chains below all came from one sample that was sequenced in a study of STAT3 mutations in large granular lymphocyte leukemia. Sequencing used immunoSEQ multiplex PCR; TCRdb keeps in-frame clones, though not all of them. The repertoire holds 9,500 to 13,000 clones, with about 52% as singletons. No antigen has been assigned to these receptors. Study-wide results and caveats: In T-cell large granular lymphocyte leukemia, about half of patients showed multiple immunodominant subclonotypes.

Sequencing was done on a sample of peripheral blood mononuclear cells. These receptors were collected from a boy under 18 with T-cell large granular lymphocyte leukemia. Some clones in this sample may be carry-over from other donors' samples.

Here the CDR3 DNA reads TGTGCCAGCAGCACCAGACAAAGTACTGAAGCTTTCTTT. The encoded protein is CASSTRQSTEAFF. This rearrangement joins TRBV7-2 to TRBJ1-1; D not certain. The CDR3 is made up of 13 amino acids. V dropped 5 bases and J dropped 5 bases, with 12 bases sitting between them. CDR1 is SGHTA, CDR2 FQGNSA, per germline.

V gene TRBV18 combines with J gene TRBJ2-7; TRBD1 aligns across 7 bases. The germline gives CDR1 KGHSH, CDR2 LQKENI. The CDR3 has 14 residues. J gave up 3 bases and V 2 bases, and 4 bases lay outside the gene matches. The CDR3 here is CASSPSGQNYEQYF. DNA of the CDR3: TGTGCCAGCTCACCATCGGGACAGAACTACGAGCAGTACTTC.

This clone showed up just a few times. This chain joins TRBV27 and TRBJ1-6; D not resolved. The CDR3 runs 14 residues. Germline CDR1 and CDR2: MNHEY and SMNVEV (reference sequence). Trimming left V 3 bases short and J 7 bases short, with 10 bases between. CDR3: CASSFWARNSPLHF. The CDR3 DNA follows: TGTGCCAGCAGTTTTTGGGCCAGGAATTCACCCCTCCACTTT.

V usage is TRBV30 and J usage is TRBJ1-6; 7 nucleotides align to TRBD1. This CDR3 contains 15 residues. Germline V lookup: CDR1 GTSNPN, CDR2 SVGIG (reference sequence). Trimming cost V 0 bases and J 10 bases; bases outside gene matches: 9. The CDR3 nucleotides read TGTGCCTGGAGTGTTGACAGGGCAAGCAGCTCACCCCTCCACTTT. Translated: CAWSVDRASSSPLHF.

This rearrangement joins TRBV30 to TRBJ1-4; D remains unclear. The germline CDR1 and CDR2 sequences are GTSNPN and SVGIG (reference sequence). This CDR3 spans 11 amino acids. The ends were cut back, 3 bases at V and 10 bases at J, with 9 bases in the middle. The CDR3: CAWSTVGKLFF. The CDR3 DNA sequence: TGTGCCTGGAGCACGGTAGGAAAACTGTTTTTT.

This chain uses TRBV29-1 with TRBJ1-1; D ambiguous. Germline V gives CDR1 SQVTM, CDR2 ANQGSEA. Deletions cut 6 bases from V and 1 base from J, with 9 bases between. This CDR3 is built from 12 residues. CDR3: CSVTLPNTEAFF. CDR3 DNA: TGCAGCGTCACCCTTCCGAACACTGAAGCTTTCTTT.

This clone was counted only a few times. The chain carries TRBV30 and TRBJ2-3; perhaps TRBD1 as D (6 bases). The CDR3 length is 13 residues. V dropped 2 bases and J dropped 8 bases, with 14 bases sitting between them. The germline gives CDR1 GTSNPN, CDR2 SVGIG (reference sequence). The CDR3 here is CAWSKGDLGTQYF. The CDR3 DNA sequence: TGTGCCTGGAGTAAGGGGGATCTTGGTACGCAGTATTTT.

The chain recombines TRBV30 with TRBJ1-1; 7 bases match TRBD1. The V gene's germline CDR1 is GTSNPN and CDR2 SVGIG (reference sequence). The V gene end was trimmed by 4 bases and the J gene end by 5 bases; junction bases not matched to a gene: 7. The CDR3 spans 13 residues. This CDR3 is CAWNPQGDTEAFF. The CDR3 nucleotides read TGTGCCTGGAACCCGCAGGGGGATACTGAAGCTTTCTTT.

This chain links TRBV27 with TRBJ2-7, with D maybe TRBD1 (5 bases). The germline V gene encodes CDR1 MNHEY and CDR2 SMNVEV (reference sequence). V was clipped by 3 bases and J by 6 bases, with 12 bases between them. This CDR3 is built from 13 residues. The CDR3 nucleotides read TGTGCCAGCAGTTTTAAGAGTGGGGCCGAGCAGTACTTC. This encodes CASSFKSGAEQYF.

The chain combines TRBV2 with TRBJ1-5; 7 bases fit TRBD1. Germline V gene sequence: CDR1 SNHLY, CDR2 FYNNEI. With 7 bases clipped from V and 5 bases from J, the junction kept 11 bases outside the gene matches. This CDR3 contains 15 residues. DNA for the CDR3: TGTGCCAGCACTTCATCTGACAGGGTGGATCAGCCCCAGCATTTT. Residues: CASTSSDRVDQPQHF.

This clone occurred a few times. The chain uses TRBV4-3 and TRBJ1-2; D is ambiguous. CDR3 length: 14 residues. V lost 7 bases to trimming and J lost 4 bases, with 16 bases between them. Germline V lookup: CDR1 LGHNA, CDR2 YSLEER. Here the CDR3 reads CASKQFLSSYGYTF. The CDR3 DNA sequence: TGCGCCAGCAAGCAGTTCCTGTCGTCCTATGGCTACACCTTC.

In this sample, this clone turned up a few times. The V gene is TRBV5-1, the J gene TRBJ1-5; weak D call: TRBD1 (5 bases). V lost 4 bases and J lost 3, with 14 bases in between. The CDR3 runs to 15 residues. Per germline, CDR1 SGHRS and CDR2 YFSETQ. CDR3 bases: TGCGCCAGCAGCAACGACCCGGGACCCAATCAGCCCCAGCATTTT. Translating gives CASSNDPGPNQPQHF.

The V gene is TRBV7-9, the J gene TRBJ2-7; tentative D call: TRBD2 (7 bases). The CDR3 totals 16 residues. CDR1 and CDR2 (germline): SEHNR, FQNEAQ (reference sequence). V shed 6 bases and J shed 2 bases, with 20 bases lying between them. In nucleotides, the CDR3 is TGTGCCAGCAGACAAGGGGGGCTAGCGGAGCCCTACGAGCAGTACTTC. Translation gives CASRQGGLAEPYEQYF. The whole variable domain, remainder taken from reference TRBV7-9 and TRBJ2-7, is DTGVSQNPRHKITKRGQNVTFRCDPISEHNRLYWYRQTLGQGPEFLTYFQNEAQLEKSRLLSDRFSAERPKGSFSTLEIQRTEQGDSAMYLCASRQGGLAEPYEQYFGPGTRLTVT.

This sequence joins TRBV10-3 and TRBJ1-1; weak D call: TRBD1 (5 bases). Trimming cost V 6 bases and J 1 base, with 18 bases left between them. Germline V gene lookup returns CDR1 ENHRY and CDR2 SYGVKD. The CDR3 is 16 amino acids. CDR3 residues: CAIRPLGGAGNTEAFF. CDR3 sequence (DNA): TGTGCCATCAGGCCCCTCGGTGGGGCAGGGAACACTGAAGCTTTCTTT.

This clone appeared once. The chain couples TRBV5-1 to TRBJ2-7; D not resolved. The germline CDR1 and CDR2 sequences are SGHRS and YFSETQ. V lost 3 bases and J 5 bases, leaving 18 bases between the germline ends. CDR3 length equals 15 residues. CDR3 amino acids: CASSSSDSLGDEQYF. Written as DNA, the CDR3 is TGCGCCAGCAGCTCCTCCGACTCCCTCGGCGACGAGCAGTACTTC.

V is TRBV5-1 and J is TRBJ2-7; 11 bases agree with TRBD2. CDR3 size: 15 residues. Germline V gene lookup returns CDR1 SGHRS and CDR2 YFSETQ. V trimming: 0 bases; J trimming: 4 bases; junction bases outside the gene matches: 3. For the CDR3, the DNA is TGCGCCAGCAGCTTGGAGGCTAGCGGGAGGTACGAGCAGTACTTC. Residues: CASSLEASGRYEQYF.

V and J are TRBV18 and TRBJ2-7; D is uncertain. The CDR3 is 13 amino acids. CDR1 KGHSH and CDR2 LQKENI come from the germline V gene. Between the trimmed V and J ends, which lost 6 bases and 3 bases, there was a span of 12 bases. The DNA for the CDR3 is TGTGCCAGCTCCCCGGCCGCCTACTACGAGCAGTACTTC. Its translation: CASSPAAYYEQYF. The entire variable domain, with the rest obtained from reference TRBV18 and TRBJ2-7, is as follows: NAGVMQNPRHLVRRRGQEARLRCSPMKGHSHVYWYRQLPEEGLKFMVYLQKENIIDESGMPKERFSAEFPKEGPSILRIQQVVRGDSAAYFCASSPAAYYEQYFGPGTRLTVT.

The chain links TRBV7-8 to TRBJ1-1; 9 bases fit TRBD1. This CDR3 has 14 residues. The V segment lost 5 bases and the J segment 5 bases; nucleotides outside the gene matches: 6. From germline, CDR1 is SGHVS and CDR2 FQNEAQ. For the CDR3, the DNA is TGTGCCAGCAGCCCGGGACAGGGAAAGACTGAAGCTTTCTTT. It specifies CASSPGQGKTEAFF.

The chain joins TRBV30 to TRBJ1-6, with a weak D call TRBD1 (6 bases). Germline V lookup: CDR1 GTSNPN, CDR2 SVGIG (reference sequence). V was clipped by 3 bases and J by 18 bases, with 18 bases between them. The CDR3 is 12 amino acids. CDR3: CAWSEPGGRRHF. In DNA form, the CDR3 reads TGTGCCTGGAGCGAACCCGGGGGGCGTCGCCACTTT.

J is TRBJ2-1 and V is TRBV29-1, with a tentative D call TRBD1 (6 bases). Germline loops: CDR1 SQVTM, CDR2 ANQGSEA. Between the trimmed V and J ends, which lost 8 bases and 9 bases, there was a span of 17 bases. The CDR3 totals 12 residues. The CDR3 DNA follows: TGCAGCATAACTCTAAGACAGGTTGAGCAGTTCTTC. Its translation: CSITLRQVEQFF.

In DNA form, the CDR3 reads TGCGCCAGCAGCTTTGGTGGTAGCGGGGTGGGGTACAATGAGCAGTTCTTC. Its protein product is CASSFGGSGVGYNEQFF. The rearrangement links TRBV5-1 to TRBJ2-1, with 8 nucleotides matching TRBD2. Germline CDR1 and CDR2: SGHRS and YFSETQ. This CDR3 has 17 residues. The J segment lost 4 bases and the V segment lost 2 bases, leaving 11 bases of the junction unmatched.

The genes are TRBV2 and TRBJ1-1; D not certain. The CDR3 has 13 amino acids. V shed 9 bases and J shed 3 bases, with 14 bases lying between them. Germline values: CDR1 SNHLY, CDR2 FYNNEI. In nucleotides, the CDR3 is TGTGCCAGTAGCGGTGGGCTTGACACTGAAGCTTTCTTT. It codes for CASSGGLDTEAFF.

The table lists this clone with a few counts. J is TRBJ2-3 and V is TRBV5-1, with 11 bases identical to TRBD1. Germline CDR1 is SGHRS and CDR2 is YFSETQ. The junction had 4 bases not matched to a gene; V was cut back by 4 bases and J by 0 bases. CDR3 size: 16 residues. For the CDR3, the DNA is TGCGCCAGCAGCGCGGGACAGGGGGTTAGCACAGATACGCAGTATTTT. Translating gives CASSAGQGVSTDTQYF.

This clone was detected a few times. The chain is built from TRBV5-1 and TRBJ2-3; TRBD2 matches 7 bases. The CDR3 is made up of 17 amino acids. The junction had 10 bases not matched to a gene; V was cut back by 0 bases and J by 3 bases. Germline CDR1 is SGHRS and CDR2 is YFSETQ. The CDR3 spells CASSLAIGSGLTDTQYF. For the CDR3, the DNA is TGCGCCAGCAGCTTGGCCATCGGTAGCGGGTTGACAGATACGCAGTATTTT.

This clone was seen more than once but under ten times. J is TRBJ2-5 and V is TRBV19, with D hard to call. The CDR3 consists of 13 residues. Germline lookup yields CDR1 LNHDA and CDR2 SQIVND (reference sequence). V was cut by 3 bases and J by 3 bases, with 8 bases left in between. The CDR3 region has the DNA TGTGCCAGTAGTATGTCTAGGGAAGAGACCCAGTACTTC. This gives the protein CASSMSREETQYF. The full variable domain, rest sourced from reference TRBV19 and TRBJ2-5, is DGGITQSPKYLFRKEGQNVTLSCEQNLNHDAMYWYRQDPGQGLRLIYYSQIVNDFQKGDIAEGYSVSREKKESFPLTVTSAQKNPTAFYLCASSMSREETQYFGPGTRLLVL.